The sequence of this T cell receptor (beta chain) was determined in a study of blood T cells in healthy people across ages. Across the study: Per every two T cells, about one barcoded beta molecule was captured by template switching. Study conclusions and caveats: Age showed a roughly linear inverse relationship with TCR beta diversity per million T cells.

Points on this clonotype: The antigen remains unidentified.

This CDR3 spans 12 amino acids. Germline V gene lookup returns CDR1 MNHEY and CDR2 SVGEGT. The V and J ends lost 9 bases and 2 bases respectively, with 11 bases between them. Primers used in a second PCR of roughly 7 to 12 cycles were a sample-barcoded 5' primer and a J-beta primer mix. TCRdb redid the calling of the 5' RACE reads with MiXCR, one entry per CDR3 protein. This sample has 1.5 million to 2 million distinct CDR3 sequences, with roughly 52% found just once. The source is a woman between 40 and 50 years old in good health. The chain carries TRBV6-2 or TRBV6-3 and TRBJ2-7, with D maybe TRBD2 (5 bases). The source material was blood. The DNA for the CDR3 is TGTGCCAGTGGGCGGGTGCCCTACGAGCAGTACTTC. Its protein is CASGRVPYEQYF.